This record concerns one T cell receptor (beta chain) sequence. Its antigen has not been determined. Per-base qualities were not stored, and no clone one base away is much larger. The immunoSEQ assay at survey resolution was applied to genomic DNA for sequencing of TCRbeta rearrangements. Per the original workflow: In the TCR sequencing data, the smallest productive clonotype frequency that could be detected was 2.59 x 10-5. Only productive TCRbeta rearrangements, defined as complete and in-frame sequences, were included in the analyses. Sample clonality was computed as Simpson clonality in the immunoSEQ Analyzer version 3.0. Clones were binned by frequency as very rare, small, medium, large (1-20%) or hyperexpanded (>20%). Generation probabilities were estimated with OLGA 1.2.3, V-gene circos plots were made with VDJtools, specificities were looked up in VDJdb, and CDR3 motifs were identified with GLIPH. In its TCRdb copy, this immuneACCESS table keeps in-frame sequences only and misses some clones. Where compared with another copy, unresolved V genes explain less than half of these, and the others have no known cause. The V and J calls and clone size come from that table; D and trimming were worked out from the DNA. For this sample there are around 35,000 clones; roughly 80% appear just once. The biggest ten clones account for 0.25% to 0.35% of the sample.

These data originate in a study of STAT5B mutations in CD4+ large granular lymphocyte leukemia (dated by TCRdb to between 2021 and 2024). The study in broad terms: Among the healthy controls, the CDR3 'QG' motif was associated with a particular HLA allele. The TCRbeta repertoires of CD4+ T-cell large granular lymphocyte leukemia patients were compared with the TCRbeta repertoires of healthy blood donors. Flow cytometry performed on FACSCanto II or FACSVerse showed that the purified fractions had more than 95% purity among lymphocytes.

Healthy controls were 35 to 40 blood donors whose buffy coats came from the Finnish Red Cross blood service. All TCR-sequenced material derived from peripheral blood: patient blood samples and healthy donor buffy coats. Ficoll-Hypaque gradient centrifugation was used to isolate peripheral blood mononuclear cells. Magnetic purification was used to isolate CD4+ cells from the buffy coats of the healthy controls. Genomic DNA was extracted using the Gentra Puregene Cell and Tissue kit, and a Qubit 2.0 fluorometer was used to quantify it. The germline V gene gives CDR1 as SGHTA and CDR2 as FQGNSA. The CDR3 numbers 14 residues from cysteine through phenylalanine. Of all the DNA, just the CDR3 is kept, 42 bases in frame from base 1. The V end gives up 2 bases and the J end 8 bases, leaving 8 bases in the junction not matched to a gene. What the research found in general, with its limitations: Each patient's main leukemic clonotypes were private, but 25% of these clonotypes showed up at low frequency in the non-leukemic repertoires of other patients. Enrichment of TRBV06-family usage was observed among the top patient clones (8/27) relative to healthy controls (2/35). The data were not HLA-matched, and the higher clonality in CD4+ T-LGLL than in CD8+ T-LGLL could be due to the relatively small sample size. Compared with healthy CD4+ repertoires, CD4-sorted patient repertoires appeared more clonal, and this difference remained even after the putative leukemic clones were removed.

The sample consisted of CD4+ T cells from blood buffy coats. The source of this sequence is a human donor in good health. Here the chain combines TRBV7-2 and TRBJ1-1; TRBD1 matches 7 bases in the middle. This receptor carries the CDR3 CASSLRWGTEEAFF. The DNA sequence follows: TGTGCCAGCAGCTTAAGATGGGGGACAGAAGAAGCTTTCTTT.